The 23 T cell receptor beta chains reported below all come from one sample, sequenced in a study of shared clonotypes between healthy human individuals. The data were produced by immunoSEQ multiplex PCR, yet TCRdb's version contains in-frame clones alone and is incomplete. The top ten clones hold around 1.5% of a sample with nearly 1,000,000 clones, about 80% of them seen once. Specimen: memory CD4+ T cells sorted from blood. The subset: CD45RA-negative fraction. These receptors were obtained from a man between 18 and 29 years old in good health.

The chain recombines TRBV19 with TRBJ2-3; TRBD1 aligns across 9 bases. The junction had 1 base not matched to a gene; V was cut back by 3 bases and J by 0 bases. The CDR3 loop spans 15 amino acids. Germline V gives CDR1 LNHDA, CDR2 SQIVND (reference sequence). The CDR3 DNA follows: TGTGCCAGTAGTATGGACAGGGGCAGCACAGATACGCAGTATTTT. Amino acid sequence: CASSMDRGSTDTQYF.

With regard to this clone: At one end, the junction sequence differs from germline, possibly due to a read error. This rearrangement joins TRBV27 to TRBJ2-7; perhaps TRBD1 as D (6 bases). Germline V CDR1 and CDR2: MNHEY, SMNVEV (reference sequence). The CDR3 sequence is 13 residues long. As DNA, the CDR3 is TGTGCCAGCAGTTTAAACCTAGCACAGGGCCTTCACTTC. Its protein product is CASSLNLAQGLHF.

V is TRBV30 and J is TRBJ1-4, with D unclear. V lost 0 bases and J 7 bases, leaving 12 bases between the germline ends. This CDR3 has 14 amino acids. Germline V gene lookup returns CDR1 GTSNPN and CDR2 SVGIG (reference sequence). The CDR3 loop reads CAWSVGGSSEKLFF. The CDR3 nucleotides are TGTGCCTGGAGTGTTGGTGGATCCAGTGAAAAACTGTTTTTT. The complete variable domain, with remaining parts taken from reference TRBV30 and TRBJ1-4, reads SQTIHQWPATLVQPVGSPLSLECTVEGTSNPNLYWYRQAAGRGLQLLFYSVGIGQISSEVPQNLSASRPQDRQFILSSKKLLLSDSGFYLCAWSVGGSSEKLFFGSGTQLSVL.

The chain employs TRBV25-1 and TRBJ2-3; no definite D call. This CDR3 region has 15 residues. V shed 8 bases and J shed 2 bases, with 17 bases lying between them. The germline gives CDR1 MGHDK, CDR2 SYGVNS. The DNA of the CDR3 is TGTGCCAGCCAAAACCCCATGAAGCCCACAGATACGCAGTATTTT. Protein sequence: CASQNPMKPTDTQYF.

This chain uses TRBV5-4 with TRBJ2-1, with 16 nucleotides matching TRBD2. This CDR3 spans 18 amino acids. V dropped 2 bases and J dropped 4; count of bases not matched to a gene: 6. Germline lookup yields CDR1 SGHNT and CDR2 YYREEE (reference sequence). The CDR3 bases are TGTGCCAGCAGCTTATCCGGGACTAGCGGGAGGGGGTACAATGAGCAGTTCTTC. Amino acids: CASSLSGTSGRGYNEQFF.

This clone appeared once. This sequence joins TRBV28 and TRBJ1-4, with 7 positions matching TRBD1. CDR1 is MDHEN and CDR2 is SYDVKM in the germline V gene. The trim removed 1 base at V and 8 bases at J, leaving 7 bases unmatched. The CDR3 contains 15 residues. The CDR3 region has the DNA TGTGCCAGCAGTTTATACGGGACAGTGAGGGAAAAACTGTTTTTT. The encoded protein is CASSLYGTVREKLFF.

This clone turned up a few times. This sequence joins TRBV5-8 and TRBJ1-1; D ambiguous. Trimming removed 4 bases from V and 1 base from J, with 11 bases in between. The CDR3 has 14 residues. CDR1 and CDR2 (germline): SGHTS, YDEGEE. The CDR3 nucleotides are TGTGCCAGCAGCGCAATGATCTCGAACACTGAAGCTTTCTTT. Encoded protein: CASSAMISNTEAFF.

The chain is built from TRBV2 and TRBJ2-7; 7 nucleotides align to TRBD1. The germline V gene encodes CDR1 SNHLY and CDR2 FYNNEI. The CDR3 has 12 amino acids. With 5 bases clipped from V and 6 bases from J, the junction kept 4 bases outside the gene matches. In DNA, the CDR3 is TGTGCCAGCAGTCGACAGGGCGCCGAGCAGTACTTC. This codes for CASSRQGAEQYF. Full variable domain (outside the CDR3, taken from reference TRBV2 and TRBJ2-7): EPEVTQTPSHQVTQMGQEVILRCVPISNHLYFYWYRQILGQKVEFLVSFYNNEISEKSEIFDDQFSVERPDGSNFTLKIRSTKLEDSAMYFCASSRQGAEQYFGPGTRLTVT.

This sequence joins TRBV21-1 and TRBJ1-2. TRBV21-1 is annotated as a pseudogene. The CDR3 length is 17 residues. CDR3 coding DNA: TGTGCCAGCAGCAAATGGACCCCTGGGCACTTTAACTATGGCTACACCTTC. Translation gives CASSKWTPGHFNYGYTF.

In the case of this clone: This sample also contains other DNA sequences that code for the same CDR3. The chain has TRBV9 and TRBJ2-7; D is perhaps TRBD1 or TRBD2 (5 bases each). V was trimmed by 4 bases and J by 3 bases, leaving 14 bases between them. The CDR3 contains 14 residues. In germline, CDR1 is SGDLS, CDR2 YYNGEE. The CDR3 DNA sequence: TGTGCCAGCAGCCCCCCCGGGACCAGCTACGAGCAGTACTTC. Its protein is CASSPPGTSYEQYF.

Worth noting for this clone: This specimen includes other DNA sequences encoding the same CDR3. In nucleotides, the CDR3 is TGTGCCTGGAGCGGTGGTGATACGCAGTATTTT. Amino acids: CAWSGGDTQYF. The chain recombines TRBV30 with TRBJ2-3; D gene uncertain. Deletions cut 3 bases from V and 6 bases from J, with 7 bases between. Germline CDR1 and CDR2: GTSNPN and SVGIG (reference sequence). This CDR3 comprises 11 residues.

Points on this clone: A much larger clone differs from this one at a single base, so this may be a read error. The same CDR3 also results from other DNA sequences found in this sample. The rearrangement joins TRBV6-6 to TRBJ2-7; 7 positions agree with TRBD2. The CDR3 spans 13 residues. Trimming cost V 10 bases and J 4 bases; bases outside gene matches: 10. Germline V CDR1 and CDR2: MNHNY, SVGAGI (reference sequence). The CDR3 DNA reads as TGTGCCACGTCGGCGGGAGACGTATACGAGCAGTACTTC. This sequence encodes CATSAGDVYEQYF.

A remark on this clone: The same CDR3 also results from other DNA sequences found in this sample. V is TRBV6-1 and J is TRBJ2-7; 10 bases map to TRBD1. The CDR3 is 14 amino acids. Germline CDR1 and CDR2: MNHNS and SASEGT. The trim removed 4 bases at V and 2 bases at J, leaving 2 bases unmatched. The CDR3 loop is CASSGGQGTYEQYF. In DNA form, the CDR3 reads TGTGCCAGCAGTGGGGGACAGGGGACCTACGAGCAGTACTTC.

V and J are TRBV11-2 and TRBJ1-2; TRBD1 matches 9 bases. The V and J ends lost 5 bases and 8 bases, in that order; junction bases with no gene match: 6. Germline CDR1 is SGHAT and CDR2 is FQNNGV. The CDR3 covers 13 residues. The CDR3: CASSPDRGVGYTF. Here the CDR3 DNA reads TGTGCCAGCAGCCCGGACAGGGGAGTGGGCTACACCTTC.

The table lists this clone with a few counts. The chain carries TRBV5-6 and TRBJ2-7; unclear D gene. The germline V gene encodes CDR1 SGHDT and CDR2 YYEEEE. The V end was cut by 4 bases, the J end by 2 bases, with 7 bases between. The CDR3 has 12 residues. CDR3 nucleotides: TGTGCCAGCAGCCGGACGGCCTACGAGCAGTACTTC. This sequence encodes CASSRTAYEQYF.

Note on this clone: Other DNA sequences in the sample encode the same CDR3. The rearrangement links TRBV10-3 to TRBJ1-2; no clear D gene. Per the germline V gene, CDR1 is ENHRY and CDR2 is SYGVKD. Trimming removed 0 bases at V and 4 bases at J, with 6 bases between. The CDR3 runs to 13 residues. CDR3 loop: CAISESGVYGYTF. The CDR3 nucleotides read TGTGCCATCAGTGAGTCTGGGGTCTATGGCTACACCTTC.

This chain uses TRBV29-1 with TRBJ2-3, with D maybe TRBD2 (5 bases). Germline lookup yields CDR1 SQVTM and CDR2 ANQGSEA. The CDR3 has 14 amino acids. The V end lost 5 bases, the J end lost 5 bases, and 17 bases lay between the germline ends. CDR3 amino acids: CSVTSAGRIDTQYF. The DNA of the CDR3 is TGCAGCGTTACCTCGGCGGGCCGGATAGATACGCAGTATTTT.

The chain has TRBV30 and TRBJ1-1, with unresolved D. This CDR3 is built from 14 residues. V was pared by 0 bases and J by 2 bases, with 10 bases between. Germline-derived CDR1 and CDR2 are GTSNPN and SVGIG (reference sequence). CDR3 coding DNA: TGTGCCTGGAGTGTAGGCAGCTTAAACACTGAAGCTTTCTTT. It specifies CAWSVGSLNTEAFF.

This clone was seen at least ten times. The chain employs TRBV6-5 and TRBJ1-6; 8 nucleotides align to TRBD1. V was clipped by 4 bases and J by 14 bases; unmatched bases: 4. Germline loops: CDR1 MNHEY, CDR2 SVGAGI. This CDR3 is built from 12 residues. CDR3 loop: CASSSTGEALHF. The DNA for the CDR3 is TGTGCCAGCAGTTCGACAGGGGAGGCCCTCCACTTT.

The rearrangement links TRBV18 to TRBJ2-7, with 9 nucleotides matching TRBD1. The CDR3 runs to 15 residues. J lost 4 bases, V lost 4 bases, and 8 bases had no gene match. CDR1 and CDR2 from the germline V gene are KGHSH and LQKENI. The CDR3 loop is CASSREGTGWYEQYF. The CDR3, as DNA: TGTGCCAGCTCACGAGAGGGGACAGGGTGGTACGAGCAGTACTTC.

This rearrangement joins TRBV30 to TRBJ1-4; D perhaps matches TRBD1 (5 bases). The CDR3 is 13 residues long. The germline V gene has CDR1 GTSNPN and CDR2 SVGIG (reference sequence). Trimming stripped 1 base from V and 3 bases from J, with 6 bases between. The CDR3 sequence: CAWSGGANEKLFF. The CDR3 DNA is TGTGCCTGGAGTGGGGGGGCTAATGAAAAACTGTTTTTT.

This chain links TRBV6-5 with TRBJ1-4, with D hard to call. Germline CDR1 reads MNHEY; CDR2 reads SVGAGI. Trimming pared 5 bases from V and 4 bases from J, leaving 11 bases between. CDR3 size: 14 residues. The CDR3 loop is CASSRGPNNEKLFF. The CDR3 coding sequence is TGTGCCAGCAGTCGTGGACCGAATAATGAAAAACTGTTTTTT.

The J gene is TRBJ2-7, the V gene TRBV5-6; TRBD2 matches 9 bases. The CDR3 consists of 14 residues. J lost 2 bases, V lost 4 bases, and 4 bases had no gene match. The germline CDR1 and CDR2 sequences are SGHDT and YYEEEE. CDR3 in DNA: TGTGCCAGCAGCCCCGGGACTAGCACCTACGAGCAGTACTTC. Its protein product is CASSPGTSTYEQYF. Looking up the rest from reference TRBV5-6 and TRBJ2-7 gives the full variable domain: DAGVTQSPTHLIKTRGQQVTLRCSPKSGHDTVSWYQQALGQGPQFIFQYYEEEERQRGNFPDRFSGHQFPNYSSELNVNALLLGDSALYLCASSPGTSTYEQYFGPGTRLTVT.